This T cell receptor (beta chain) was captured by sequencing in a study of T cells in Graves' hyperthyroidism and ophthalmopathy. Amplification yielded TCR beta CDR3 regions, with RNA transcripts as the source. The TCR CDR3 was amplified in a first-round RT-PCR using the HTBI primer set. TCRdb passed the multiplex PCR reads through MiXCR, listing each CDR3 protein once. The sample consists of 200,000 to 250,000 distinct CDR3 sequences, roughly 15% of them appearing once. In this sample, this clonotype turned up a few times. The CDR3 length is 15 residues. The germline V gene has CDR1 SEHNR and CDR2 FQNEAQ (reference sequence). V lost 5 bases and J lost 2; bases outside the gene matches: 7.

The clonotype was recovered from a man aged 45 to 65 with Graves' hyperthyroidism. The chain has TRBV7-9 and TRBJ2-3; 7 bases map to TRBD2. Sequenced input: blood. The CDR3 DNA is TGTGCCAGCAGCCCCCCTAGCGGTTACACAGATACGCAGTATTTT. Its translation is CASSPPSGYTDTQYF.